This TCR beta chain was recovered during a study of blood T cell repertoires in COVID-19 (dated by TCRdb to about 2020). For the study in its entirety: Collaborator samples came from the United States, Italy and Spain and covered acute and convalescent phases of COVID-19. The repertoires were released in a freely available public database meant as a resource for research on the immune response to SARS-CoV-2. The prospective study material was composed of cDNA or gDNA derived from T cells, B-cell-depleted T cells, or PBMCs. The samples were drawn from two sources: the first 160 participants of the ongoing ImmuneRACE study, and 1,000 to 1,500 subjects contributed by 6 global collaborators. Where available, HLA class I and class II types were taken from metadata supplied by the sample provider and were not determined by assay-based typing. The sample metadata nearly always contained a de-identified subject ID, COVID-19 status, age in years and sex. Subjects who had been exposed to COVID-19, were actively infected with it, or had recovered from it provided the deeply sampled blood TCRbeta repertoires that made up the dataset. Overall study results and their limits: How much clinical and demographic metadata was included differed by source and by participant, and the metadata was provided uncurated.

Spanning cysteine to phenylalanine, the CDR3 consists of 15 amino acids. The CDR3 DNA has 45 bases and is translated from base 1. The germline V gene (reference sequence) sets CDR1 to SGHNT and CDR2 to YYREEE. The junction shows trimming of 0 bases on V and 1 base on J, and the gene matches do not reach 2 bases of it. TCRbeta CDR3 regions were amplified from genomic DNA using the immunoSEQ Assay, a bias-controlled multiplex PCR. For the original study's pipeline: The number of nucleated cells in each sample was estimated from the amplification of reference gene primers within the assay. Sequence reads were collapsed and filtered to measure the absolute abundance of every unique TCRbeta CDR3 rearrangement. For each sample, productive Simpson clonality was calculated as the square root of Simpson's diversity index over productive rearrangements. In its TCRdb copy, this immuneACCESS table keeps in-frame sequences only and misses some clones. Where compared with another copy, unresolved V genes explain less than half of these, and the others have no known cause. The V and J calls and clone size come from that table; D and trimming were worked out from the DNA. The sample table shows about 90,000 clones, and roughly 77% are seen once. The ten top clones hold about 13% of the sample.

This clone was counted only a few times. Its antigen remains undetermined. Base qualities were left out, and no much larger clone turns up one base away. Collaborating institutions collected whole blood in K2EDTA tubes following their own protocols. For TCRbeta analysis, collaborators shipped samples as frozen whole blood, isolated PBMCs, or DNA extracted from either of those sample types. The specimen sequenced was peripheral blood. The rearrangement joined TRBV5-4 to TRBJ1-2, with TRBD1 matching 8 junction bases. This sequence originates from a human donor in a cohort sampled during active COVID-19. Here is the DNA: TGTGCCAGCAGCTTGGGACAGGGGTTTAACTATGGCTACACCTTC. It translates as CASSLGQGFNYGYTF.